The entry below describes one T cell receptor beta chain. Per the germline V gene, CDR1 is GTSNPN and CDR2 is SVGIG (reference sequence). This CDR3 contains 13 residues. V trimming: 8 bases; J trimming: 4 bases; junction bases outside the gene matches: 10. These data are taken from a study of blood T cell repertoires in COVID-19. About the study: Spain, Italy and the United States supplied samples that represented acute and convalescent COVID-19.

In the authors' workflow: Reference gene primer amplification gave estimated nucleated cell counts. Assay used: immunoSEQ multiplex PCR; TCRdb lists only in-frame clones, some missing. V, J and clone size are those of that table, while D and trimming were read from the DNA. The repertoire holds over 200,000 clones, with approximately 88% as singletons. The sequence came from a woman aged 40 to 55 with acute COVID-19. Sequencing input: PBMCs or T cells enriched from blood (not recorded which). The rearrangement links TRBV30 to TRBJ1-1; TRBD1 matches at 7 bases. DNA of the CDR3: TGTGCCCGGATGACGGCAGGGGGCACTGAAGCTTTCTTT. Translated: CARMTAGGTEAFF. The variable domain in full, completed from reference TRBV30 and TRBJ1-1, reads SQTIHQWPATLVQPVGSPLSLECTVEGTSNPNLYWYRQAAGRGLQLLFYSVGIGQISSEVPQNLSASRPQDRQFILSSKKLLLSDSGFYLCARMTAGGTEAFFGQGTRLTVV.